This TCR beta chain was captured in a study of radiotherapy plus CTLA-4 blockade in lung cancer. On the study more broadly: Objective response rate was roughly 19%; disease control rate, approximately 33%.

From germline, CDR1 is MNHNS and CDR2 SASEGT. The CDR3 sequence is 13 residues long. Trimming cost V 4 bases and J 12 bases, with 16 bases left between them. On this clone: Its antigen is undetermined.

Assay: immunoSEQ multiplex PCR; the TCRdb copy retains only in-frame clones and omits some. Counted here are about 53,000 clones, roughly 86% occurring once; the ten biggest clones make up 4.8%. Findings and caveats of the study: Subsequent to radiotherapy plus ipilimumab, tumor-derived TCR clones underwent expansion in blood.

The TCR was taken from a human donor with non-small cell lung cancer whose response to radiotherapy plus ipilimumab could not be evaluated. The chain carries TRBV6-1 and TRBJ2-1; maybe TRBD1 (5 bases). The sequences come from peripheral blood, collected from a patient treated with radiotherapy plus ipilimumab. CDR3 region: CASSGGPGLVQFF. The CDR3 DNA follows: TGTGCCAGCAGTGGTGGTCCAGGGTTGGTGCAGTTCTTC.